This TCR beta chain was sequenced during a study of OX40 agonist ivuxolimab in advanced cancers. Context from the whole study: Ivuxolimab was an agonistic, fully human IgG2 monoclonal antibody directed against OX40 (CD134), a costimulatory receptor. Intravenous ivuxolimab was administered to patients every 2 weeks at six dose levels: 0.01, 0.1, 0.3, 1.5, 3 and 10 mg/kg. Among the roughly 50 dose-escalation patients, some 20 had hepatocellular carcinoma, approximately 15 melanoma, 9 renal cell carcinoma and 9 head and neck cancer. A male proportion of around 80% and a mean age of approximately 61 years, ranging from about 23 to 79, were recorded for the dose-escalation cohort. Prior anti-PD-1, anti-PD-L1 or anti-CTLA-4 therapy was permitted, and approximately 42% of dose-escalation patients had received checkpoint inhibitors. Partial responses occurred in three dose-escalation patients: two with cutaneous melanoma and one with hepatocellular carcinoma. Peripheral TCRbeta sequencing was intended to test whether TCR sequence diversity was altered and clonal T-cell expansion was caused by ivuxolimab. The paper describes the monotherapy dose-escalation part (N of about 47 patients) of the phase I trial of ivuxolimab. Study-wide conclusions, independent of this receptor: At doses from 0.1 to 3.0 mg/kg, clonal expansion was seen in both CD4+ and CD8+ blood T cells between baseline and week 6. After ivuxolimab, expanded clones were on average more numerous among CD8+ T cells than among CD4+ T cells. The antigen specificity of the clonally expanded peripheral T cells was not determined. Low levels of normalized T-cell clonal expansion were also shown by some nonresponding patients. Partial responders in the 0.1-3.0 mg/kg groups had among the lowest normalized peripheral clonal expansion, especially among CD8+ T cells.

To note about this clone: Which antigen it targets is not known. No much larger clone exists at a distance of one base, and base qualities are not known. Other nucleotide sequences from this sample produce the same CDR3.

The trial excluded patients who had a history of autoimmune disease or who were on systemic immunosuppression. Peripheral blood for TCR sequencing was collected from all dose cohorts at baseline, on cycle 4 day 1, and on cycle 7 day 1. Samples were obtained from an open-label, multicenter, first-in-human phase I dose-escalation trial of ivuxolimab. Adults with locally advanced or metastatic melanoma, renal cell carcinoma, hepatocellular carcinoma or head and neck squamous cell carcinoma were enrolled in the trial. Before TCR sequencing, CD4+ and CD8+ T cells were separately sorted from peripheral blood. For sequencing of the TCRbeta CDR3 region, genomic DNA was extracted from the sorted cells. TCRbeta CDR3 regions were sequenced using the immunoSEQ Assay. This is the immuneACCESS table as TCRdb keeps it, with only in-frame sequences that have V and J called. A part of the clones is gone; compared with another copy, unresolved V genes explain less than half, and the rest is unexplained. Present in this sample are more than 55,000 clones, about 83% of which were seen just once. About 4.8% of the sample belongs to the ten largest clones.

The CDR3, cysteine through phenylalanine, is 15 amino acids long. Here the CDR3 DNA is all that survives: 45 bases in frame from base 1. Compared with germline, V lacks 1 base and J lacks 5 bases; bases without a gene match: 5. CDR1 and CDR2 are drawn from the germline V gene: SGHRS, YFSETQ. The source was CD4+ or CD8+ T cells sorted from blood, collected in a trial of the OX40 agonist ivuxolimab. This chain joins TRBV5-1 to TRBJ2-5, with 10 bases matching TRBD2. The source is an adult with an advanced solid tumor such as melanoma, head and neck, liver or kidney cancer. Here the CDR3 is given as CASSLTSGEGETQYF. The base sequence is TGCGCCAGCAGCTTGACTAGCGGGGAGGGGGAGACCCAGTACTTC. With all but the CDR3 taken from the reference TRBV5-1 and TRBJ2-5 genes, the full variable domain is: KAGVTQTPRYLIKTRGQQVTLSCSPISGHRSVSWYQQTPGQGLQFLFEYFSETQRNKGNFPGRFSGRQFSNSRSEMNVSTLELGDSALYLCASSLTSGEGETQYFGPGTRLLVL.